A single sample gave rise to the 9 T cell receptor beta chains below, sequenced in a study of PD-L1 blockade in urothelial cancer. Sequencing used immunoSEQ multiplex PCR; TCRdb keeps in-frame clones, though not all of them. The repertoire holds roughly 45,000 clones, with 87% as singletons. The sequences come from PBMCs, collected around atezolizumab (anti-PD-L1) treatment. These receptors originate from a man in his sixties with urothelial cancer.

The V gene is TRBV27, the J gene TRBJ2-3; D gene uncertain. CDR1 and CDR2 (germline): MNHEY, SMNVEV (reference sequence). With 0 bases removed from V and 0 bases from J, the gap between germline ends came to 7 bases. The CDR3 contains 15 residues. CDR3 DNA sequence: TGTGCCAGCAGTTTATCGCGCTCTAGCACAGATACGCAGTATTTT. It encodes CASSLSRSSTDTQYF.

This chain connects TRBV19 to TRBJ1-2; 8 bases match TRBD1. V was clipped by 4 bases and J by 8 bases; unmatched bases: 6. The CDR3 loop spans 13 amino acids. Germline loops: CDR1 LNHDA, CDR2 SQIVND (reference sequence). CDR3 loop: CASSTGQGRGYTF. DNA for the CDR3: TGTGCCAGTAGTACCGGACAGGGTCGCGGCTACACCTTC.

The DNA for the CDR3 is TGTGCCAGCAGTTTATCCCTACGGGGTGGAACAGATACGCAGTATTTT. It codes for CASSLSLRGGTDTQYF. This chain joins TRBV28 and TRBJ2-3; TRBD2 might be the D (5 bases). The germline V gene encodes CDR1 MDHEN and CDR2 SYDVKM. Deletions cut 1 base from V and 3 bases from J, with 14 bases between. The CDR3 contains 16 residues.

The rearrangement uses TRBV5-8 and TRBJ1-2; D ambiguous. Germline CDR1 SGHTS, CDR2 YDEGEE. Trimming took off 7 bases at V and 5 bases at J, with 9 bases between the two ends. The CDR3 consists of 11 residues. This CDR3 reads CASGRPYGYTF. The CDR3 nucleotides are TGTGCCAGCGGGAGGCCTTATGGCTACACCTTC.

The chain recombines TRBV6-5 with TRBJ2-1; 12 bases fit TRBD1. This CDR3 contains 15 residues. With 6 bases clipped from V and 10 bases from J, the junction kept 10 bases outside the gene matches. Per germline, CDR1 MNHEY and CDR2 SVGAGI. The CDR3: CASRDWDRGLGEQFF. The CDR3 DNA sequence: TGTGCCAGCAGAGATTGGGACAGGGGGCTAGGAGAGCAGTTCTTC.

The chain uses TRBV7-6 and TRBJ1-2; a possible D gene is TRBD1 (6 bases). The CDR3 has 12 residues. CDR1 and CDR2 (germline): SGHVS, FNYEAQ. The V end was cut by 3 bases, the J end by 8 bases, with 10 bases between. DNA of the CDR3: TGTGCCAGCAGCTTTCTGACAGGAGGCTACACCTTC. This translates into CASSFLTGGYTF.

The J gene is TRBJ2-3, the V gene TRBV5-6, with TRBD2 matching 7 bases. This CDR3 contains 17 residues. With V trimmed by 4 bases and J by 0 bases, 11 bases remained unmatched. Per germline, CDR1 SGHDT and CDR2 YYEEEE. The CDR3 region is CASSLLGGGTSTDTQYF. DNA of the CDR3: TGTGCCAGCAGCCTCCTTGGGGGGGGGACTAGCACAGATACGCAGTATTTT.

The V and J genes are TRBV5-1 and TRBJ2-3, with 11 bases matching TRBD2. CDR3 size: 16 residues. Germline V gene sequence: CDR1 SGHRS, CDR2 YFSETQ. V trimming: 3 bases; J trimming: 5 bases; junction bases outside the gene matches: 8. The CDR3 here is CASSSGSGGAIDTQYF. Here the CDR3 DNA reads TGCGCCAGCAGCTCTGGTAGCGGGGGGGCGATAGATACGCAGTATTTT. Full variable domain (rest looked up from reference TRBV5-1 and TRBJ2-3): KAGVTQTPRYLIKTRGQQVTLSCSPISGHRSVSWYQQTPGQGLQFLFEYFSETQRNKGNFPGRFSGRQFSNSRSEMNVSTLELGDSALYLCASSSGSGGAIDTQYFGPGTRLTVL.

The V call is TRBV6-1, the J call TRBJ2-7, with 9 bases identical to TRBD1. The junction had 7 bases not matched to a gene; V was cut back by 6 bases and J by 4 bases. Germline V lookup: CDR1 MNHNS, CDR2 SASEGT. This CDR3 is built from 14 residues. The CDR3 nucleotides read TGTGCCAGCAGACTAGGACAGGGGTCTTACGAGCAGTACTTC. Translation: CASRLGQGSYEQYF.